This T cell receptor (beta chain) was documented in a study of cytomegalovirus exposure and HLA in healthy donors (dated by TCRdb to about 2017). Looking at the study overall: An earlier analysis of 550 to 700 of the donors reported about 250 Gb of sequence data and roughly 100 million unique TCR beta sequences from some 180 million T cells. In a later genetic analysis, genome-wide SNP genotypes for about three fifths of the 666 donors were used, and that subset was treated as a discovery cohort. Both class I and class II loci were covered by HLA typing, at four-digit resolution. To decide whether each TCR beta V gene segment behaved as functional or pseudogenic, an earlier analysis of some 580 of the donors relied on high-throughput TCR beta sequencing. The number of typed donors differed by locus: about 629-630 for A, B, C, DRB1 and DQB1; 500 to 550 for DQA1; over 600 for DPA1; and 400 to 480 for DPB1. Among some 400 genotyped donors of the cohort, an average of approximately 240,000 unique TCR beta nucleotide sequences was sequenced per donor, of which about 20% were non-productive. An early release covering more than 500 HLA-typed donors comprised 250 to 350 gigabases of sequencing data and approximately 80 million unique TCR sequences. Along with the roughly 700-subject first cohort, a separate validation cohort of approximately 110 different subjects was used. Rather than drawing on any new phenotypic data, the later analysis identified candidate immune exposures from TCR beta sequences and the way those sequences occurred across donors. Donor age, sex, ethnicity and CMV serostatus were compiled together with the repertoire data. About 5 DR-DQ haplotypes were handled as single units for association and clustering, since linkage in the cohort was strong. Every discovery cohort repertoire had been produced on one sequencing platform. The genetic ancestry cluster associated with self-reported Caucasian donors included 81% of the roughly 400 genotyped donors. To predict cytomegalovirus infection status, the study combined high-throughput TCR immunosequencing, statistical association of individual TCRs with disease status, and machine learning. Using immunosequencing, the study profiled T cell repertoires from approximately 700 subjects and related those repertoires to cytomegalovirus serostatus. The study aimed to test whether signatures of past pathogen exposure could be identified by cataloging public T cell receptors. A later analysis re-analyzed previously published TCR beta repertoires from 600 to 850 donors and added high-resolution HLA genotyping to study TCR occurrence patterns.

On the study overall, not on this receptor specifically: The authors suggested that the approach could potentially be generalized to other disease states and immunological phenotypes. An association between a missense DCLRE1C variant and V-gene and J-gene trimming of TCR beta chains was found in a later genetic analysis and replicated in an independent cohort. Specific HLA alleles were associated with 15,000 to 20,000 TCR beta sequences at a false discovery rate of 0.05 in a later analysis. A further reported finding was that TCR beta sequences accurately predicted the HLA-A and HLA-B alleles for most subjects in the first cohort. Because counts were too low, more than 15 rarely observed V segments, including chromosome 9 orphons, were left out of the earlier analysis of some 600 of the donors. Some IMGT-functional V segments, including TRBV6-2 and TRBV6-3, could not be told apart with the 87-base-pair reads, so those segments were excluded. In a later analysis, several top co-occurrence clusters were reported to appear linked to parvovirus B19, influenza, CMV and Epstein-Barr virus. A later analysis found that TCR association rates varied across HLA loci, with DRB1 alleles showing the most associated TCRs and HLA-C alleles the fewest. In a later analysis, HLA-associated TCR beta chains were found to be more clonally expanded and to have lower generation probabilities than equally common non-associated chains. Sequencing depth was assumed to be roughly uniform across donors in the presence/absence analyses, though that assumption may not hold. The only immune exposure information available for the cohort was CMV serostatus. Correlated functional status among segregating V segments might reflect linkage disequilibrium, but an unknown experimental factor could not be ruled out. According to a later analysis, most CMV-associated TCR beta chains appeared to be HLA-restricted, and the HLA associations seemed to be driven largely by CMV exposure. In the study, roughly 160 TCR beta chains were listed as associated with cytomegalovirus. A group of highly shared sequence variants was considered likely to be a technical artifact of the sequencing pipeline. In an earlier analysis of roughly 500 of the donors, most TCR beta V segments appeared in productive rearrangements about 90% or about 30% of the time, broadly matching IMGT annotations. Only TCR beta chains were sequenced in this cohort, and the absence of alpha or paired-chain data limited detectable features. Strong co-occurrence of HLA alleles, especially DR and DQ, made assigning TCR associations to individual alleles difficult. While some public TCRs were present in many individuals, most TCR sequences turned up only very rarely across donors. A few of the identified cytomegalovirus-associated TCR beta chains were confirmed in vitro to be specific for cytomegalovirus antigens. Because HLA typing was missing for some donors at each locus, association tests included only the typed subset. In a later genetic analysis, fewer N-insertions in productive TCRs were reported among donors in an Asian-associated ancestry cluster than the roughly 700-donor mean. The classifier was reported to diagnose cytomegalovirus status with high specificity and sensitivity in both the original cohort and the validation cohort.

CDR1 and CDR2 are read off the germline V gene (reference sequence) as GTSNPN and SVGIG. At the junction V is shortened by 7 bases and J by 6 bases; bases outside the gene matches: 4. The CDR3 numbers 13 residues from cysteine through phenylalanine. The read is trimmed to its CDR3 DNA, 39 bases read in frame from base 1. For this clone: Its recognized antigen is unknown. No much larger clone is present one base from it, and per-base qualities are unavailable.

Library preparation employed the immunoSEQ multiplex PCR assay. The multiplex PCR relied on a mix of 60 forward primers for TCR Vbeta segments and 13 reverse primers for TCR Jbeta segments. A multiplex PCR assay on genomic DNA amplified the CDR3 region of rearranged TCR beta genes. The amplified TCR beta libraries were sequenced on the Illumina HiSeq System as 87-base-pair reads. The study's own analysis went as follows. Across the roughly 600 repertoires, a later analysis counted roughly 77 million unique TCR beta chains, 9 million to 14 million of which were shared by at least two donors. A nearest-neighbor algorithm error-corrected the raw reads and collapsed the reads into unique sequences, merging closely related sequences to remove PCR and sequencing errors. V, D and J gene segments were assigned by aligning CDR3 sequences to IMGT reference sequences. For a sequence to be retained, a match of at least six nucleotides was required to both a V gene segment and a J gene segment. Rearrangements were called productive when the CDR3 lacked stop codons and stayed in frame with V and J; all others were non-productive. CDR3 was defined by IMGT convention, running from the second conserved V-encoded cysteine to the conserved J-encoded phenylalanine. Sequences without an unambiguous match to a single V gene segment were excluded from the earlier analysis of several hundred of the donors. An earlier analysis of several hundred of the donors classified V segments as functional when productive rearrangements were above 56.7% and as segregating when the standard deviation between donors was above 5%. A statistical classification framework was built to diagnose cytomegalovirus status from the catalog of TCR beta chain sequences. In a later analysis, TCR nucleotide sequences were compared against IMGT/GENE-DB human TR gene sequences so that V and J genes could be assigned. The TCRdist pipeline was used in a later analysis to assign CDR3 sequences and most-parsimonious VDJ recombination scenarios. A later analysis defined each TCR beta chain by its CDR3 amino acid sequence plus V-gene family, and excluded reads lacking a unique V-gene family. In a later analysis, some 600 highly shared, low-generation-probability nucleotide sequences were removed to address suspected cross-contamination and a sequencing artifact. In a later analysis, a clonal expansion index for each public chain was calculated from normalized within-repertoire ranks of inferred template counts. In a later analysis, generation probabilities were computed using a VDJ recombination model fitted to out-of-frame rearrangements, and the results were checked against IGoR. In a later analysis, hypergeometric tests were used to score TCR-TCR, TCR-HLA and TCR-CMV co-occurrence, with a repertoire-size bias correction applied to TCR pairs. A later analysis estimated false discovery rates by permuting HLA or CMV assignments 20 times. In a later analysis, co-occurring TCRs were grouped using DBSCAN, and TCRdist sequence similarity was added for clustering within HLA-allele-positive subsets. Co-occurrence clustering excluded repertoires with fewer than 30,000 or more than 120,000 public chains, plus five with anomalous nucleotide sharing. TCRdb re-hosts the immuneACCESS table, in-frame sequences only. Its copies lack some clones; in the studies checked, an unresolved V gene accounts for under half of them, and the cause for the rest is not known. V and J calls and clone size are given by that table; D and trimming were obtained from the DNA. Present in this sample are under 200,000 clones, 75% to 80% of which were seen just once. The ten largest clones add up to roughly 13% of the sample.

In total, 630 or so healthy bone marrow donors made up the cohort. At the time of sampling, all cohort members were nominally healthy, though unrecorded immune exposures were likely present. The donor tested CMV seropositive and was one of the 289 seropositive cohort members. Every donor gave a peripheral blood sample, and the peripheral blood mononuclear cells from that sample were used for TCR beta sequencing. Genomic DNA was extracted from the blood cell samples with the Qiagen DNeasy Blood Extraction Kit. The receptor was isolated from a man between 45 and 60 years old in good health and CMV-seropositive. The sequenced sample consisted of PBMCs. The rearrangement combines TRBV30 with TRBJ1-5; TRBD1 fits 12 bases in the junction. DNA sequence: TGTGCCTCGGGACAGGGGGCTGGTCAGCCCCAGCATTTT. Translated, this gives CASGQGAGQPQHF.